A selection of T cell receptor beta chains follows, all from one sample in a study of TIL therapy for anti-PD-1-resistant metastatic lung cancer. Data came from immunoSEQ multiplex PCR; TCRdb stores just in-frame clones and leaves some out. Of 60,000 or so clones in the sample, 55% to 75% were seen once. The sequencing used blood, collected at baseline. Every receptor here comes from a person between 25 and 80 years old with non-small cell lung cancer. Each CDR3 is given with its conserved first and last residue. The D gene is left open where the match is weak. Clone size is shown for a subset of rows, as once, few, many or a class of expanded clone.

clone_size	d_call	v_call	j_call	cdr3_nt	cdr3_aa
NA	NA	TRBV28	TRBJ2-3	TGTGCCAGCAGGTCATTAGTGGGGGGCGGGCGAGATACGCAGTATTTT	CASRSLVGGGRDTQYF
NA	TRBD2	TRBV5-1	TRBJ2-2	TGCGCCAGCAGCTGGGAGGGATTGAACACCGGGGAGCTGTTTTTT	CASSWEGLNTGELFF
NA	NA	TRBV29-1	TRBJ2-3	TGCAGCGTTGCCCACAGATCAGATACGCAGTATTTT	CSVAHRSDTQYF
few	NA	TRBV19	TRBJ1-5	TGTGCCAGTAGTACATTTGGGGCACTCAATCAGCCCCAGCATTTT	CASSTFGALNQPQHF
NA	TRBD2	TRBV5-1	TRBJ2-1	TGCGCCAGCGATATCGGGGGAGGGCACCCCAATGAGCAGTTCTTC	CASDIGGGHPNEQFF
NA	TRBD1	TRBV2	TRBJ2-2	TGTGCCAGCATTTTAGGGACAGGGAACACCGGGGAGCTGTTTTTT	CASILGTGNTGELFF
NA	NA	TRBV5-1	TRBJ2-7	TGCGCCAGCAGCTTGACCGGTCTCGGCGAGCAGTACTTC	CASSLTGLGEQYF
NA	NA	TRBV6-5	TRBJ2-3	TGTGCCAGCAGTTACTTGAGTGGGGGCACAGATACGCAGTATTTT	CASSYLSGGTDTQYF
NA	NA	TRBV2	TRBJ2-7	TGTGCCAGCAGATCCGGCCAGGGGGGCTACGAGCAGTACTTC	CASRSGQGGYEQYF
NA	NA	TRBV6-4	TRBJ1-5	TGTGCCAGCAGTGAGGGAGAAGGTCAGCCCCAGCATTTT	CASSEGEGQPQHF
NA	NA	TRBV27	TRBJ2-3	TGTGCCAGCAGTTTAGATGCGAGGACAGATACGCAGTATTTT	CASSLDARTDTQYF
few	NA	TRBV9	TRBJ1-1	TGTGCCAGCAGTCAACAAGGGGGATGGAACACTGAAGCTTTCTTT	CASSQQGGWNTEAFF
NA	NA	TRBV11-2	TRBJ2-7	TGTGCCAGCAGCTCACGGACGGTTCCTAGCTCCTACGAGCAGTACTTC	CASSSRTVPSSYEQYF
NA	TRBD1	TRBV4-2	TRBJ2-7	TGTGCCAGCAGCCAAGATAAGGGGGCTGGCGAGCAGTACTTC	CASSQDKGAGEQYF
NA	NA	TRBV11-2	TRBJ2-5	TGTGCCAGCAGCTTAGGGAGGGTAGAGACCCAGTACTTC	CASSLGRVETQYF
NA	TRBD2	TRBV5-1	TRBJ2-7	TGCGCCAGCACCACCCCCGGGACTAGCGGCGAGCAGTACTTC	CASTTPGTSGEQYF
NA	TRBD1	TRBV5-1	TRBJ1-1	TGCGCCAGCAGCTCGACAGGGGGGAACACTGAAGCTTTCTTT	CASSSTGGNTEAFF
NA	TRBD2	TRBV4-1	TRBJ2-3	TGCGCCAGCAGCCAAGTCGACAGGGCGGGGGGGGGTACGCAGTATTTT	CASSQVDRAGGGTQYF
NA	NA	TRBV7-2	TRBJ2-7	TGTGCCAGCAGCCGTAGCGCTAGCTCCTACGAGCAGTACTTC	CASSRSASSYEQYF
NA	TRBD2	TRBV5-1	TRBJ2-7	TGCGCCAGCAGCTGGAACCCGGGAGGGGACGAGCAGTACTTC	CASSWNPGGDEQYF
NA	NA	TRBV2	TRBJ1-5	TGTGCCAGCACCCCTTGGACGGCTGGCAATCAGCCCCAGCATTTT	CASTPWTAGNQPQHF
few	NA	TRBV21-1	TRBJ2-7	TGTGCCATCACGAGAGGGACGACCCACGAGCAGTACTTC	CAITRGTTHEQYF
once	NA	TRBV28	TRBJ1-2	TGTGCCAGCAGTGCTCCGACGGGTCACTATGGCTACACCTTC	CASSAPTGHYGYTF
few	NA	TRBV2	TRBJ1-5	TGTGCCAGCAGGGGTCGATGGGGGGCCGGGCAGCCCCAGCATTTT	CASRGRWGAGQPQHF
NA	NA	TRBV5-5	TRBJ2-5	TGTGCCAGCAGCTTGCGGGGAACCAGTGTGGCCCGAGAGACCCAGTACTTC	CASSLRGTSVARETQYF
once	NA	TRBV19	TRBJ2-5	TGTGCCAGTAGTATAAGGCGCCAGGGTGAGACCCAGTACTTC	CASSIRRQGETQYF
NA	NA	TRBV28	TRBJ1-5	TGTGCCAGCAGTTTCATCCCGACGGACCCGAATCAGCCCCAGCATTTT	CASSFIPTDPNQPQHF
few	NA	TRBV10-2	TRBJ1-1	TGCGCCAGCCAAGGGAACACTGAAGCTTTCTTT	CASQGNTEAFF
NA	NA	TRBV28	TRBJ1-5	TGTGCCAGCACCGAACGGAGCAATCAGCCCCAGCATTTT	CASTERSNQPQHF
once	NA	TRBV10-3	TRBJ1-2	TGTGCCATCACTCGTTCTCCTAACTATGGCTACACCTTC	CAITRSPNYGYTF
NA	NA	TRBV27	TRBJ2-3	TGTGCCACCCCGCCGACAGGACCCCCAGATACGCAGTATTTT	CATPPTGPPDTQYF
NA	NA	TRBV10-1	TRBJ2-3	TGCGCCAGCAGTGATCGGGTTAGCACAGATACGCAGTATTTT	CASSDRVSTDTQYF
few	NA	TRBV5-1	TRBJ1-1	TGCGCCAGCAGCGACGCTACATTTGGGAACACTGAAGCTTTCTTT	CASSDATFGNTEAFF
NA	TRBD1	TRBV5-1	TRBJ2-5	TGCGCCAGCAGCTCGCAGGGGGCTGGGGAGACCCAGTACTTC	CASSSQGAGETQYF
NA	NA	TRBV13	TRBJ2-2	TGTGCCAGCAGCTTGGCCGAGGAGGACCCCGGGGAGCTGTTTTTT	CASSLAEEDPGELFF
NA	NA	TRBV19	TRBJ1-2	TGTGCCAGTAGAGGACAGCAGGCAGATGGCTACACCTTC	CASRGQQADGYTF
NA	TRBD2	TRBV11-3	TRBJ2-1	TGTGCCAGCAGCGTGAGCGGGAGCGGTGAGCAGTTCTTC	CASSVSGSGEQFF
NA	NA	TRBV12-2	TRBJ2-7	TGTGCAAGTCGCTTAGACCGACAGGGGAGCTCCTACGAGCAGTACTTC	CASRLDRQGSSYEQYF
NA	NA	TRBV20-1	TRBJ1-2	TGCAGTGCTGGGCCCCAATATGGCTACACCTTC	CSAGPQYGYTF
NA	NA	TRBV19	TRBJ1-2	TGTGCCAGTAGTATAGTCGGACAGACATATGGCTACACCTTC	CASSIVGQTYGYTF
few	NA	TRBV30	TRBJ1-5	TGTGCCTGGAGTGTCTCCGCAAGCAATCAGCCCCAGCATTTT	CAWSVSASNQPQHF
NA	NA	TRBV7-9	TRBJ2-6	TGTGCCAGCAGGTCCTTCAGGGGCCCAGGCTCTGGGGCCAACGTCCTGACTTTC	CASRSFRGPGSGANVLTF
NA	NA	TRBV2	TRBJ1-1	TGTGCCAGCAGTGACCGAGGGACGGTGAACACTGAAGCTTTCTTT	CASSDRGTVNTEAFF
once	NA	TRBV29-1	TRBJ1-1	TGCAGCGTTGTGGTTGCAGGGAATCCTCCTGAAGCTTTCTTT	CSVVVAGNPPEAFF
NA	NA	TRBV9	TRBJ1-4	TGTGCCAGCAGCGTAGGAAGTGGGGAAAAAAAACTGTTTTTT	CASSVGSGEKKLFF
few	NA	TRBV2	TRBJ2-5	TGTGCCAGCAGTGAAGCCCCGAGGGGGCAAGAGACCCAGTACTTC	CASSEAPRGQETQYF